The 14 T cell receptor beta chains below were found in one sample sequenced in a study of cytomegalovirus exposure and HLA in healthy donors. Profiling relied on immunoSEQ multiplex PCR, and the TCRdb table lists in-frame clones only, not all of them. The sample lists about 140,000 clones, approximately 84% occurring once. The sequenced sample consisted of PBMCs. Receptors were obtained from a woman between 25 and 40 years old in good health and CMV-seronegative.

The rearrangement uses TRBV10-2 and TRBJ2-4; 7 bases fit TRBD1. Germline loops: CDR1 WSHSY, CDR2 SAAADI. The junction had 0 bases not matched to a gene; V was cut back by 6 bases and J by 7 bases. The CDR3 loop spans 11 amino acids. The CDR3 sequence is CASRTGNIQYF. In nucleotides, the CDR3 is TGCGCCAGCAGGACAGGGAACATTCAGTACTTC.

The V and J genes are TRBV25-1 and TRBJ1-3, with D tentatively TRBD1 (5 bases). The CDR3 totals 15 residues. Trimming took 3 bases from V and 0 from J, leaving 9 bases between them. Per germline, CDR1 MGHDK and CDR2 SYGVNS. The chain's CDR3 is CASSDPRVSGNTIYF. CDR3 bases: TGTGCCAGCAGTGACCCCAGGGTCTCTGGAAACACCATATATTTT.

CDR3 region: CASSYSGALRDSDFLNSPLHF. In DNA, the CDR3 is TGTGCCAGCAGTTACTCAGGCGCACTTCGGGACAGCGACTTCCTTAATTCACCCCTCCACTTT. This chain uses TRBV6-7 with TRBJ1-6; TRBD1 matches at 7 bases. TRBV6-7 is an ORF for which the function is uncertain. Trimming removed 0 bases from V and 6 bases from J; junction bases left unmatched: 20. CDR3 length: 21 residues.

The chain uses TRBV27 and TRBJ2-2; 7 bases match TRBD2. CDR3 length: 16 residues. Trimming cost V 3 bases and J 1 base; bases outside gene matches: 5. Germline V gives CDR1 MNHEY, CDR2 SMNVEV (reference sequence). CDR3 nucleotide sequence: TGTGCCAGCAGTTTGGCGGGAGAGGGGAACACCGGGGAGCTGTTTTTT. It specifies CASSLAGEGNTGELFF.

This chain connects TRBV5-6 to TRBJ1-1; possibly TRBD1 for D (6 bases). Germline V lookup: CDR1 SGHDT, CDR2 YYEEEE. This CDR3 spans 13 amino acids. V was clipped by 2 bases and J by 5 bases, with 10 bases between them. CDR3 sequence reads: CASSFFQGTEAFF. The CDR3 DNA reads TGTGCCAGCAGCTTTTTTCAGGGGACTGAAGCTTTCTTT.

The CDR3 loop reads CASTGGGSYGYTF. The CDR3 region has the DNA TGTGCCAGCACCGGCGGAGGGAGCTATGGCTACACCTTC. The genes are TRBV11-2 and TRBJ1-2; D gene ambiguous. The CDR3 sequence is 13 residues long. V was trimmed by 7 bases and J by 4 bases, leaving 13 bases between them. CDR1 is SGHAT, CDR2 FQNNGV, per germline. The variable domain in full, with the rest retrieved from reference TRBV11-2 and TRBJ1-2, is EAGVAQSPRYKIIEKRQSVAFWCNPISGHATLYWYQQILGQGPKLLIQFQNNGVVDDSQLPKDRFSAERLKGVDSTLKIQPAKLEDSAVYLCASTGGGSYGYTFGSGTRLTVV.

The chain links TRBV7-3 to TRBJ2-2; D is ambiguous. Germline CDR1 reads SGHTA; CDR2 reads FQGTGA. The CDR3 consists of 15 residues. Trimming removed 5 bases from V and 0 bases from J, with 10 bases in between. The CDR3 DNA follows: TGTGCCAGCAGCCTGTTTATAGCGAACACCGGGGAGCTGTTTTTT. Translation gives CASSLFIANTGELFF. The variable domain in full, with the rest retrieved from reference TRBV7-3 and TRBJ2-2, is GAGVSQTPSNKVTEKGKYVELRCDPISGHTALYWYRQSLGQGPEFLIYFQGTGAADDSGLPNDRFFAVRPEGSVSTLKIQRTERGDSAVYLCASSLFIANTGELFFGEGSRLTVL.

The chain carries TRBV4-1 and TRBJ2-7; 7 bases map to TRBD1. Germline assignment: CDR1 MGHRA and CDR2 YSYEKL. CDR3 length: 14 residues. The V and J ends lost 1 base and 3 bases, in that order; junction bases with no gene match: 3. As DNA, the CDR3 is TGCGCCAGCAGCCAAGTCCGGACAGGCTACGAGCAGTACTTC. This codes for CASSQVRTGYEQYF.

The chain couples TRBV19 to TRBJ2-7; 7 bases are shared with TRBD2. V lost 10 bases and J lost 6; bases outside the gene matches: 12. The CDR3 contains 13 residues. CDR1 and CDR2 (germline): LNHDA, SQIVND (reference sequence). CDR3 DNA: TGTGCCACTGCGGCCGGGGGGTTTACCGAGCAGTACTTC. Protein sequence: CATAAGGFTEQYF.

The chain links TRBV4-1 to TRBJ2-7; D is perhaps TRBD1 (5 bases). Trimming pared 0 bases from V and 2 bases from J, leaving 23 bases between. CDR1 MGHRA and CDR2 YSYEKL come from the germline V gene. The CDR3 loop spans 19 amino acids. The CDR3 region has the DNA TGCGCCAGCAGCCAAGATTTTTCGTTCAGGACACCCATCGCCTACGAGCAGTACTTC. Its protein product is CASSQDFSFRTPIAYEQYF.

CDR3 coding DNA: TGTGCCAGCAGCTTCGACTGGAGCTCCTACAATGAGCAGTTCTTC. Translation: CASSFDWSSYNEQFF. V usage is TRBV7-3 and J usage is TRBJ2-1; D gene ambiguous. Germline loops: CDR1 SGHTA, CDR2 FQGTGA. The CDR3 sequence is 15 residues long. The V and J ends lost 3 bases and 0 bases respectively, with 9 bases between them.

This chain joins TRBV6-5 and TRBJ2-2; tentative D call: TRBD2 (7 bases). The CDR3 contains 14 residues. Germline V CDR1 and CDR2: MNHEY, SVGAGI. V lost 6 bases to trimming and J lost 3 bases, with 11 bases between them. For the CDR3, the DNA is TGTGCCAGCAGCCGGGGGGCCCACACCGGGGAGCTGTTTTTT. Protein sequence: CASSRGAHTGELFF.

The chain recombines TRBV5-1 with TRBJ2-5; 7 bases fit TRBD2. CDR1 SGHRS and CDR2 YFSETQ come from the germline V gene. After removal of 0 bases from V and 4 bases from J, the junction contained 6 bases not matched to a gene. The CDR3 is 15 residues long. This chain's CDR3 is CASSLVGGYGETQYF. The DNA for the CDR3 is TGCGCCAGCAGCTTGGTCGGGGGGTATGGAGAGACCCAGTACTTC.

The genes are TRBV5-1 and TRBJ2-7, with D possibly matching TRBD1 (6 bases). Germline loops: CDR1 SGHRS, CDR2 YFSETQ. Deletions cut 3 bases from V and 3 bases from J, with 13 bases between. CDR3 size: 14 residues. The CDR3 DNA reads TGCGCCAGCAGCTCGGACAGAACCTACTACGAGCAGTACTTC. It specifies CASSSDRTYYEQYF.